This T cell receptor (beta chain) was sequenced in a study of tumor-infiltrating lymphocytes in primary liver carcinoma. The source material, 20-30 mg of unsorted bulk tissue, was used to co-extract RNA and DNA. Total RNA (approximately 500 ng) served as template for TCR beta cDNA synthesis primed by a constant-region primer. Three nested multiplex PCR rounds of slightly modified ARM-PCR generated TCR beta libraries. MiXCR was run by TCRdb on the multiplex PCR reads, yielding one entry per CDR3 protein. The sample yields approximately 73,000 distinct CDR3 sequences, approximately 74% seen once. Of note for this clonotype: Lacking the conserved final phenylalanine or tryptophan, this CDR3 likely reflects a read error.

This clonotype originated in a man aged 35 to 55 with primary liver carcinoma and hepatitis B virus infection. What was sequenced was liver tumor tissue from sampling region 4. Noted subset: tumor region T4, right-lateral pole.

The CDR3, as DNA: TGTGCCAGCAGTTTAAGGGACACTTTCACTGGGGAGCTGTTTTCT. The encoded protein is CASSLRDTFTGELFS. The chain uses TRBV12-3 or TRBV12-4 and TRBJ2-2, with D perhaps matching TRBD1 (6 bases). V was cut by 2 bases and J by 8 bases, with 15 bases left in between. This CDR3 is 15 amino acids long.